A few counts support the clone carrying this TCR beta chain. The sample comes from a study of naive and memory T cell subsets. Germline V gene lookup returns CDR1 LGHDT and CDR2 YNNKEL (reference sequence). The length of the CDR3 is 14 residues. V was trimmed by 0 bases and J by 3 bases, leaving 8 bases between them. Both TRBC1 and TRBC2 were covered by a beta constant-region primer of two equimolar oligonucleotides. Nested alpha and beta constant-region primers with the SP2 primer drove four PCR rounds on ligated cDNA. TCRdb analysed the UMI-ligation and nested PCR reads with MiXCR anew, one entry per CDR3 protein. This table holds about 120,000 distinct CDR3 sequences, just over 35% found once.

The chain has TRBV3-1 and TRBJ2-5; D is ambiguous. This sequence originates from a human donor in good health. The sequenced sample consisted of central memory CD4+ T cells from blood. CDR3 bases: TGTGCCAGCAGCCAAGAGGGGATAAAAGAGACCCAGTACTTC. As protein: CASSQEGIKETQYF.